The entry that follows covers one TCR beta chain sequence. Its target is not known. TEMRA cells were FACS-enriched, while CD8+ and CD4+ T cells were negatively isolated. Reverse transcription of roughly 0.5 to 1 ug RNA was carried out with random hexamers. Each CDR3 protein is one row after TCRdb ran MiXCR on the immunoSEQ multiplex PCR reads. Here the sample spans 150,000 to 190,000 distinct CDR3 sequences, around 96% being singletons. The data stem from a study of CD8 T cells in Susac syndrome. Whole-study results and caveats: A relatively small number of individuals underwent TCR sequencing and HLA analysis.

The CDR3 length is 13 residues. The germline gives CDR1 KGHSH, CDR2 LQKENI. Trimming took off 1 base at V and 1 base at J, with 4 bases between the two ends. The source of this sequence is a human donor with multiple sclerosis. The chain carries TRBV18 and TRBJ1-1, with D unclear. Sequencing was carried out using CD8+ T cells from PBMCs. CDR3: CASSPRKNTEAFF. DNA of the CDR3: TGTGCCAGCTCACCACGGAAGAACACTGAAGCTTTCTTT. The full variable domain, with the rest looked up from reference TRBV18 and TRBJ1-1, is NAGVMQNPRHLVRRRGQEARLRCSPMKGHSHVYWYRQLPEEGLKFMVYLQKENIIDESGMPKERFSAEFPKEGPSILRIQQVVRGDSAAYFCASSPRKNTEAFFGQGTRLTVV.